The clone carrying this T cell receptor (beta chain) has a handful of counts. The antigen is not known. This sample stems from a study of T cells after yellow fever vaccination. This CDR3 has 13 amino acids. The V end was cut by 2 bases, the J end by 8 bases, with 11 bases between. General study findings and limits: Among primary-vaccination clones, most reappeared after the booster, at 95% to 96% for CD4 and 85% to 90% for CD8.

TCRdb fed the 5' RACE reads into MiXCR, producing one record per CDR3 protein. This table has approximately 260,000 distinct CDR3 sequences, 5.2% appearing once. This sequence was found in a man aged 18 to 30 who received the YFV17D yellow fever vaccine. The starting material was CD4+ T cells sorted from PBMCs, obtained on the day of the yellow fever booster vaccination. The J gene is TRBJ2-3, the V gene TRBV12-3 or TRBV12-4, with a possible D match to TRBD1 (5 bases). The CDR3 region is CASSLSSGATQYF. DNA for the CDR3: TGTGCCAGCAGTTTATCGTCTGGGGCTACGCAGTATTTT.